A single sample gave rise to the 18 T cell receptor beta chains below, sequenced in a study of blood T cell repertoires in COVID-19. Clones were sequenced by immunoSEQ multiplex PCR, and TCRdb holds only the in-frame ones, with some missing. The data contain under 200,000 clones, about 87% of them singletons. Material: peripheral blood. These receptors came from a woman older than 75 with COVID-19, enrolled during active disease.

The J gene is TRBJ2-1, the V gene TRBV20-1; D perhaps matches TRBD2 (5 bases). This CDR3 spans 13 amino acids. Germline CDR1 and CDR2: DFQATT and SNEGSKA (reference sequence). The V end was cut by 3 bases, the J end by 5 bases, with 11 bases between. This CDR3 reads CSASRRANNEQFF. The CDR3 DNA reads TGCAGTGCTAGTCGGCGGGCAAACAATGAGCAGTTCTTC.

The chain links TRBV18 to TRBJ1-1; no definite D call. Trimming cost V 0 bases and J 8 bases, with 13 bases left between them. The CDR3 has 14 amino acids. Germline loops: CDR1 KGHSH, CDR2 LQKENI. The DNA for the CDR3 is TGTGCCAGCTCACCACCGAGCTCCGATCGGGAAGCTTTCTTT. Its protein is CASSPPSSDREAFF. The full variable domain, in which reference TRBV18 and TRBJ1-1 provide the parts outside the CDR3, is NAGVMQNPRHLVRRRGQEARLRCSPMKGHSHVYWYRQLPEEGLKFMVYLQKENIIDESGMPKERFSAEFPKEGPSILRIQQVVRGDSAAYFCASSPPSSDREAFFGQGTRLTVV.

The chain couples TRBV19 to TRBJ2-1; TRBD2 aligns across 14 bases. Germline V gene lookup returns CDR1 LNHDA and CDR2 SQIVND (reference sequence). The CDR3 sequence is 18 residues long. V lost 3 bases, J lost 1 base, and 5 bases stayed unmatched. The CDR3 DNA sequence: TGTGCCAGTAGTATTGGGACTAGCGGGAGTTTTTCCTACAATGAGCAGTTCTTC. This sequence encodes CASSIGTSGSFSYNEQFF.

This clone was picked up one time. This sequence joins TRBV19 and TRBJ1-5; D gene ambiguous. Germline V lookup: CDR1 LNHDA, CDR2 SQIVND (reference sequence). Trimming pared 0 bases from V and 9 bases from J, leaving 12 bases between. CDR3 length equals 14 residues. CDR3 nucleotide sequence: TGTGCCAGTAGTATAGACGGGTTCACGGGGCCCCAGCATTTT. It specifies CASSIDGFTGPQHF.

The chain couples TRBV4-3 to TRBJ1-4, with 9 bases lining up with TRBD1. Looked up from germline, CDR1 is LGHNA and CDR2 is YSLEER. The ends lost 0 bases at V and 2 bases at J; junction bases unmatched: 1. The CDR3 covers 16 residues. This chain's CDR3 is CASSQEQGATNEKLFF. In nucleotides, the CDR3 is TGCGCCAGCAGCCAAGAACAGGGGGCGACTAATGAAAAACTGTTTTTT.

The V gene is TRBV14, the J gene TRBJ2-2, with 9 bases identical to TRBD1. The CDR3 loop spans 17 amino acids. Looked up from germline, CDR1 is SGHDN and CDR2 is FVKESK. The V segment lost 4 bases and the J segment 4 bases; nucleotides outside the gene matches: 10. This CDR3 is CASSRNLQGAPTGELFF. Here the CDR3 DNA reads TGTGCCAGCAGCCGAAACTTACAGGGGGCGCCCACCGGGGAGCTGTTTTTT.

V and J are TRBV7-2 and TRBJ2-1; TRBD2 agrees at 9 bases. Germline V gives CDR1 SGHTA, CDR2 FQGNSA. With 0 bases clipped from V and 9 bases from J, the junction kept 12 bases outside the gene matches. The length of the CDR3 is 17 residues. The CDR3 spells CASSLAGIIAGVGEQFF. In DNA, the CDR3 is TGTGCCAGCAGCTTAGCTGGGATAATAGCGGGAGTTGGTGAGCAGTTCTTC.

This clone was detected once. This rearrangement joins TRBV10-3 to TRBJ2-3, with 10 bases lining up with TRBD1. CDR1 is ENHRY and CDR2 is SYGVKD in the germline V gene. The CDR3 consists of 16 residues. Trimming cost V 4 bases and J 1 base; bases outside gene matches: 5. The CDR3 DNA sequence: TGTGCCATCAGTGTCGCCGGGACAGGGGGCACAGATACGCAGTATTTT. Residues: CAISVAGTGGTDTQYF.

Only one count was recorded for this clone. V usage is TRBV6-6 and J usage is TRBJ2-1; TRBD2 matches at 10 bases. Germline V gives CDR1 MNHNY, CDR2 SVGAGI (reference sequence). The CDR3 extends over 12 amino acids. V trimming: 7 bases; J trimming: 10 bases; junction bases outside the gene matches: 4. CDR3 sequence (DNA): TGTGCCAGCACCGGGACTAGCGTCGAGCAGTTCTTC. Translation: CASTGTSVEQFF.

In DNA form, the CDR3 reads TGTGCCAGCGGCGGTCTAGCGGGCCCCACCGGGGAGCTGTTTTTT. Translated, it gives CASGGLAGPTGELFF. The V gene is TRBV2, the J gene TRBJ2-2; 8 bases are shared with TRBD2. Trimming at V came to 8 bases and at J to 4 bases, leaving 9 bases not matched to a gene. CDR3 size: 15 residues. Germline V gene lookup returns CDR1 SNHLY and CDR2 FYNNEI.

This clone occurred once. J is TRBJ2-1 and V is TRBV7-9; the match to TRBD2 covers 10 bases. The CDR3 consists of 15 residues. Germline V gene data show CDR1 as SEHNR and CDR2 as FQNEAQ (reference sequence). Losses at the gene ends were 9 bases for V and 2 bases for J; bases not matched to a gene: 7. The CDR3, as DNA: TGTGCCAGGATTAGCGGGAGGTACACCTACAATGAGCAGTTCTTC. Translation gives CARISGRYTYNEQFF.

This chain joins TRBV24-1 and TRBJ2-2; 8 bases are shared with TRBD1. The CDR3 is made up of 17 amino acids. Germline assignment: CDR1 KGHDR and CDR2 SFDVKD. The V segment lost 4 bases and the J segment 5 bases; nucleotides outside the gene matches: 11. CDR3 loop: CATSDPPGRGRTGELFF. In DNA form, the CDR3 reads TGTGCCACCAGTGACCCCCCGGGCAGGGGGCGTACCGGGGAGCTGTTTTTT.

The table lists this clone with a count of one. The chain uses TRBV6-5 and TRBJ2-2; D gene ambiguous. The length of the CDR3 is 15 residues. Germline V gives CDR1 MNHEY, CDR2 SVGAGI. The V end lost 7 bases, the J end lost 0 bases, and 12 bases lay between the germline ends. CDR3 nucleotide sequence: TGTGCCAGCATTGGAAGACAAACGAACACCGGGGAGCTGTTTTTT. Translated, it gives CASIGRQTNTGELFF.

The rearrangement uses TRBV6-2 or TRBV6-3 and TRBJ1-1; D gene uncertain. The CDR3 length is 13 residues. Trimming left V 5 bases short and J 3 bases short, with 10 bases between. Germline CDR1 reads MNHEY; CDR2 reads SVGEGT. This CDR3 reads CASSLHRDTEAFF. CDR3 nucleotides: TGTGCCAGCAGTCTACACCGGGACACTGAAGCTTTCTTT.

The CDR3 reads CASSVGGKETQYF. The CDR3 nucleotides are TGTGCCAGCAGCGTAGGAGGAAAGGAGACCCAGTACTTC. This rearrangement joins TRBV9 to TRBJ2-5; D is undetermined. Trimming shortened V by 0 bases and J by 5 bases, and 8 bases separated the two germline ends. The length of the CDR3 is 13 residues. Germline CDR1 SGDLS, CDR2 YYNGEE. Full variable domain (outside the CDR3, taken from reference TRBV9 and TRBJ2-5): DSGVTQTPKHLITATGQRVTLRCSPRSGDLSVYWYQQSLDQGLQFLIQYYNGEERAKGNILERFSAQQFPDLHSELNLSSLELGDSALYFCASSVGGKETQYFGPGTRLLVL.

V is TRBV5-1 and J is TRBJ2-7; a weak D match, TRBD2 (6 bases). V was clipped by 4 bases and J by 1 base, with 18 bases between them. The CDR3 is made up of 16 amino acids. Germline values: CDR1 SGHRS, CDR2 YFSETQ. Written as DNA, the CDR3 is TGCGCCAGCAGCCTGACACCGGGACTTCCATCCTACGAGCAGTACTTC. It encodes CASSLTPGLPSYEQYF.

The rearrangement links TRBV5-1 to TRBJ2-1; 8 bases are shared with TRBD2. Germline loops: CDR1 SGHRS, CDR2 YFSETQ. V shed 9 bases and J 6 bases; nucleotides not matched to a gene: 14. The CDR3 has 15 residues. The CDR3 DNA sequence: TGCGCCACCGGTCCCGGGGCTAGCGGGCCCAATGAGCAGTTCTTC. The encoded protein is CATGPGASGPNEQFF.

This sequence joins TRBV28 and TRBJ2-5; TRBD1 matches at 8 bases. The CDR3 contains 13 residues. J gave up 4 bases and V 5 bases, and 3 bases lay outside the gene matches. From germline, CDR1 is MDHEN and CDR2 SYDVKM. As DNA, the CDR3 is TGTGCCAGCAGTGCAGGGGGCCCAGAGACCCAGTACTTC. Amino acids: CASSAGGPETQYF.